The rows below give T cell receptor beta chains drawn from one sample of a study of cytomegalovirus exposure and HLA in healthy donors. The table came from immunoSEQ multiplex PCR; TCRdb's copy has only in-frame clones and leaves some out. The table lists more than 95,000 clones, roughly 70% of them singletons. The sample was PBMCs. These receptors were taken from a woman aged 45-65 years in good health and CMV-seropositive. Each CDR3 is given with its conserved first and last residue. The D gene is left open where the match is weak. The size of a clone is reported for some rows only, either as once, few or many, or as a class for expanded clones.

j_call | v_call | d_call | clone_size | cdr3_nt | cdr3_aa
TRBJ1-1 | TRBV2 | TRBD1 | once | TGTGCCAGCTTGGGGAAGACAGGGATGAACACTGAAGCTTTCTTT | CASLGKTGMNTEAFF
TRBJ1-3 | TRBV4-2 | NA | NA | TGTGCCAGCAGCCAAGTTGAGGGTGCTGGAAACACCATATATTTT | CASSQVEGAGNTIYF
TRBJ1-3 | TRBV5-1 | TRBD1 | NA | TGCGCCAGCAGCTTGGCAGGGGGCGATGGAAACACCATATATTTT | CASSLAGGDGNTIYF
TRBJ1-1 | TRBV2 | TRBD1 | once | TGTGCCAGAACCGGGACAGCGGATGAAGCTTTCTTT | CARTGTADEAFF
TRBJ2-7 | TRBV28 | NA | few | TGTGCCAGCAGAGCCCCCACCTCCTACGAGCAGTACTTC | CASRAPTSYEQYF
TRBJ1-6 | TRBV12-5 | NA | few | TGTGCTAGTGGTGCAGGGGCTTCACCCCTCCACTTT | CASGAGASPLHF
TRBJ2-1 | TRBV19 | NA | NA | TGTGCCAGTAGTCGGGACTCGTCCTACAATGAGCAGTTCTTC | CASSRDSSYNEQFF
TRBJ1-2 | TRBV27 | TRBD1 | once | TGTGCCAGCAGTGTGTCCGCCGACAGGGGCTATGGCTACACCTTC | CASSVSADRGYGYTF
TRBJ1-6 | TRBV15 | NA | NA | TGTGCCACCAGCAGAGTTACAGGGTTGCCTATTTCACCCCTCCACTTT | CATSRVTGLPISPLHF
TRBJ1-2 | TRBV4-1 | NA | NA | TGCGCCAGCAGCTATTCCAGGATATCCACAAGCCCCTATGGCTACACCTTC | CASSYSRISTSPYGYTF
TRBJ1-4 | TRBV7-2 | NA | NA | TGTGCCAGCAGCTTAATCGCGGGGGAAAAACTGTTTTTT | CASSLIAGEKLFF
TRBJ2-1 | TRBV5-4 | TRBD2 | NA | TGTGCCAGCAGCATCTGGACTAGCAACAATGAGCAGTTCTTC | CASSIWTSNNEQFF
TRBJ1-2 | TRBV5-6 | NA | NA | TGTGCCAGCAGCGATACGGGGGGAAATGGCTACACCTTC | CASSDTGGNGYTF
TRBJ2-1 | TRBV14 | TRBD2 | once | TGTGCCAGCAGCCATAGCGGGAGGGCCTTAAACAATGAGCAGTTCTTC | CASSHSGRALNNEQFF
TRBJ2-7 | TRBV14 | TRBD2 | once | TGTGCCAGCAGCCCTCGGACTAGCGGTTACGAGCAGTACTTC | CASSPRTSGYEQYF
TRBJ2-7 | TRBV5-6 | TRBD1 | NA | TGTGCCAGCAGCTTAGAGACAGGGTCCTCCGAGCAGTACTTC | CASSLETGSSEQYF
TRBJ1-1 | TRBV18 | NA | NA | TGTGCCAGCTCACCAATCCCCAGTGATATGAACACTGAAGCTTTCTTT | CASSPIPSDMNTEAFF
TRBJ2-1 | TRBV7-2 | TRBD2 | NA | TGTGCCAGCAGCCTCCTCGGGGGGTGGGACGAGCAGTTCTTC | CASSLLGGWDEQFF
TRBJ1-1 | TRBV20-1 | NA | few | TGCAGTGCTAGAGTTCTCGGGGAGGCTTTCTTT | CSARVLGEAFF
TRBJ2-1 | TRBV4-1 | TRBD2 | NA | TGCGCCAGCAGCCAAGAGTCAGGACTAGCGGGGAGCTACGAGCAGTTCTTC | CASSQESGLAGSYEQFF
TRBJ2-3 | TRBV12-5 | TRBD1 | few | TGTGCTAGTGGGCCCCCCCCGGGGACAGGGTCCGATACGCAGTATTTT | CASGPPPGTGSDTQYF
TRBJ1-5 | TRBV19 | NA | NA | TGTGCCAGTAGTATATGGAGCATTCCTAGCAATCAGCCCCAGCATTTT | CASSIWSIPSNQPQHF
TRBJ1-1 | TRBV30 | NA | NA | TGTGCCTGGAGTGTCCAGGCGAACACTGAAGCTTTCTTT | CAWSVQANTEAFF
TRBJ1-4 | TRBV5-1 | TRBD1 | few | TGCGCCAGCAGCTTCGAAACCGGGACAGGGGATGAAAAACTGTTTTTT | CASSFETGTGDEKLFF
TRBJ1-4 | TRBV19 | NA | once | TGTGCCAGTAGTTCAGGACTGACAACTAATGAAAAACTGTTTTTT | CASSSGLTTNEKLFF
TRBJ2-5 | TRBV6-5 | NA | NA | TGTGCCAGCAGTCACCAAGGGTCTGGAGGGAAGACCCAGTACTTC | CASSHQGSGGKTQYF
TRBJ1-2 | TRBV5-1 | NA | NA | TGCGCCAGCAGCGCTGGACAGCAGCGGAGGAATGGCTACACCTTC | CASSAGQQRRNGYTF
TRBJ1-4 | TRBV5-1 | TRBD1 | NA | TGCGCCAGCAGCTCCTCGGGACAGTTTAATGAAAAACTGTTTTTT | CASSSSGQFNEKLFF